Presented here are 21 T cell receptor beta chains from one specimen sequenced in a study of T cell repertoires in aging, cancer and after chemotherapy. A mixed TRB-A/B primer pool amplified rearranged TRB by multiplex touch-down PCR. Each CDR3 protein gets one entry after TCRdb re-called the multiplex PCR reads with MiXCR. The sample lists over 8,500 distinct CDR3 sequences; roughly a quarter were seen once. The template was genomic DNA from peripheral blood, not RNA. The sequenced sample was blood. The source is a human donor in good health.

This clonotype showed up just a few times. The chain carries TRBV7-9 and TRBJ2-1; D gene uncertain. V was pared by 5 bases and J by 0 bases, with 11 bases between. The CDR3 spans 15 residues. Per the germline V gene, CDR1 is SEHNR and CDR2 is FQNEAQ (reference sequence). CDR3 DNA sequence: TGTGCCAGCAGCCCCCAGGTGAGCTCCTACAATGAGCAGTTCTTC. Translated, it gives CASSPQVSSYNEQFF. Together with reference TRBV7-9 and TRBJ2-1, the CDR3 gives the full variable domain: DTGVSQNPRHKITKRGQNVTFRCDPISEHNRLYWYRQTLGQGPEFLTYFQNEAQLEKSRLLSDRFSAERPKGSFSTLEIQRTEQGDSAMYLCASSPQVSSYNEQFFGPGTRLTVL.

This clonotype was seen only a few times. The V gene is TRBV7-2, the J gene TRBJ1-3; a weak D match, TRBD1 (5 bases). This CDR3 is 14 amino acids long. Between the trimmed V and J ends, which lost 5 bases and 4 bases, there was a span of 12 bases. Germline-derived CDR1 and CDR2 are SGHTA and FQGNSA. This CDR3 reads CASSGALGGNTIYF. CDR3 DNA: TGTGCCAGCAGCGGGGCATTAGGAGGAAACACCATATATTTT.

This rearrangement joins TRBV20-1 to TRBJ2-3; weak D call: TRBD2 (5 bases). V lost 0 bases, J lost 3 bases, and 13 bases lay in between. Germline V gene sequence: CDR1 DFQATT, CDR2 SNEGSKA (reference sequence). This CDR3 is 15 amino acids long. Here the CDR3 DNA reads TGCAGTGCTAGAGATCGGGGAGAAGCGACAGATACGCAGTATTTT. It is translated as CSARDRGEATDTQYF.

This clonotype is judged medium-sized. The genes are TRBV6-4 and TRBJ2-6; D call uncertain. Trimming left V 2 bases short and J 0 bases short, with 5 bases between. This CDR3 is 15 amino acids long. Germline V gene sequence: CDR1 MRHNA, CDR2 SNTAGT. CDR3 DNA: TGTGCCAGCAGTGACGGCCCCTCTGGGGCCAACGTCCTGACTTTC. Translation: CASSDGPSGANVLTF.

This clonotype is categorized as medium-sized. The CDR3 sequence: CSAPTGIGNTIYF. Written as DNA, the CDR3 is TGCAGTGCACCGACAGGGATTGGAAACACCATATATTTT. V is TRBV20-1 and J is TRBJ1-3, with 7 nucleotides matching TRBD1. Germline V CDR1 and CDR2: DFQATT, SNEGSKA (reference sequence). The ends lost 6 bases at V and 3 bases at J; junction bases unmatched: 5. CDR3 size: 13 residues.

Remarks on this clonotype: This clone may be a read error of a much larger clone one base away. This sequence joins TRBV15 and TRBJ1-1; 8 bases are shared with TRBD1. Germline lookup yields CDR1 LNHNV and CDR2 YYDKDF (reference sequence). The CDR3 runs to 14 residues. Trimming cost V 0 bases and J 8 bases; bases outside gene matches: 5. CDR3 in DNA: TGTGCCACCAGCAGAGAGGTGACAGGGGCGGAAGCTTTCTTT. Translation: CATSREVTGAEAFF.

The rearrangement joins TRBV20-1 to TRBJ2-1, with 13 nucleotides matching TRBD2. Germline V lookup: CDR1 DFQATT, CDR2 SNEGSKA (reference sequence). CDR3 length: 17 amino acids. The trim removed 6 bases at V and 0 bases at J, leaving 8 bases unmatched. DNA for the CDR3: TGCAGTGCCGATATGGGACTAGCGGGGCACTCCTACAATGAGCAGTTCTTC. It specifies CSADMGLAGHSYNEQFF.

This clonotype is labeled medium-sized (0.01 to 0.1%). This rearrangement joins TRBV6-1 to TRBJ1-3; 9 nucleotides agree with TRBD1. J lost 8 bases, V lost 7 bases, and 18 bases had no gene match. Germline V lookup: CDR1 MNHNS, CDR2 SASEGT. The CDR3 runs 17 residues. CDR3 DNA sequence: TGTGCCAGCACCCCGGACAGGGGACGCTCCTCGGGGTACACCATATATTTT. It codes for CASTPDRGRSSGYTIYF.

This clonotype was found a few times. The gene calls are TRBV6-1 and TRBJ1-5; D uncertain. The V and J ends lost 7 bases and 4 bases respectively, with 11 bases between them. Germline CDR1 reads MNHNS; CDR2 reads SASEGT. The CDR3 is 13 amino acids. CDR3 sequence (DNA): TGTGCCAGCACCCCAAACGGGAATCAGCCCCAGCATTTT. Residues: CASTPNGNQPQHF.

The chain uses TRBV20-1 and TRBJ1-2; 8 bases agree with TRBD1. V lost 4 bases, J lost 2 bases, and 3 bases stayed unmatched. This CDR3 has 13 amino acids. Germline V gives CDR1 DFQATT, CDR2 SNEGSKA (reference sequence). The CDR3 reads CSANRGANYGYTF. The CDR3 region has the DNA TGCAGTGCTAACAGGGGGGCGAACTATGGCTACACCTTC.

On this clonotype itself: This may stem from a read error, because a much larger clone lies one nucleotide away. The chain recombines TRBV7-2 with TRBJ2-7; no definite D call. The germline CDR1 and CDR2 sequences are SGHTA and FQGNSA. CDR3 length equals 12 residues. V gave up 2 bases and J gave up 5 bases, with 7 bases separating them. DNA of the CDR3: TGTGCCAGCAGCTTACACTTTAACGAGCAGTACTTC. Protein sequence: CASSLHFNEQYF.

Relative to its sample, this clonotype is medium-sized (0.01 to 0.1%). The chain is built from TRBV19 and TRBJ2-1; 10 bases match TRBD2. Germline V lookup: CDR1 LNHDA, CDR2 SQIVND (reference sequence). The CDR3 runs 14 residues. The J segment lost 6 bases and the V segment lost 6 bases, leaving 5 bases of the junction unmatched. CDR3 residues: CASRLAGETNEQFF. CDR3 bases: TGTGCCAGTAGGCTAGCGGGAGAGACCAATGAGCAGTTCTTC.

The chain employs TRBV6-2 or TRBV6-3 and TRBJ2-3; D gene unclear. V was trimmed by 8 bases and J by 6 bases, leaving 15 bases between them. Germline CDR1 and CDR2: MNHEY and SVGEGT. This CDR3 is 13 amino acids long. CDR3 in DNA: TGTGCCAGCGGGCTTAGCCCTCCGGATACGCAGTATTTT. This sequence encodes CASGLSPPDTQYF.

By share of the sample, this clonotype is medium-sized. The chain links TRBV27 to TRBJ2-1; tentatively, D is TRBD1 (6 bases). Germline V lookup: CDR1 MNHEY, CDR2 SMNVEV (reference sequence). The V and J ends lost 5 bases and 6 bases respectively, with 8 bases between them. The CDR3 runs 12 residues. This chain's CDR3 is CASSPDSNEQFF. The CDR3 DNA reads as TGTGCCAGCAGTCCGGACAGCAATGAGCAGTTCTTC.

This clonotype was found a few times. This chain uses TRBV6-5 with TRBJ2-7; D is unresolved. This CDR3 has 13 amino acids. From germline, CDR1 is MNHEY and CDR2 SVGAGI. V was pared by 2 bases and J by 2 bases, with 7 bases between. CDR3 residues: CASSYRGAYEQYF. The CDR3 DNA sequence: TGTGCCAGCAGTTACCGAGGTGCCTACGAGCAGTACTTC.

This clonotype has a handful of counts. The chain carries TRBV7-9 and TRBJ2-5; perhaps TRBD2 as D (8 bases). Trimming took 9 bases from V and 5 from J, leaving 22 bases between them. CDR1 is SEHNR, CDR2 FQNEAQ, per germline (reference sequence). The CDR3 loop spans 15 amino acids. CDR3 region: CASRQGLGASETQYF. The CDR3 DNA reads TGTGCCAGTCGACAGGGACTAGGTGCGAGTGAGACCCAGTACTTC. The full variable domain, its missing parts supplied by reference TRBV7-9 and TRBJ2-5, is DTGVSQNPRHKITKRGQNVTFRCDPISEHNRLYWYRQTLGQGPEFLTYFQNEAQLEKSRLLSDRFSAERPKGSFSTLEIQRTEQGDSAMYLCASRQGLGASETQYFGPGTRLLVL.

A word on this clonotype: With a much larger clone just one base away, this may be a read error. V and J are TRBV6-4 and TRBJ2-3, with TRBD2 matching 7 bases. CDR1 is MRHNA and CDR2 is SNTAGT in the germline V gene. The CDR3 is made up of 15 amino acids. The CDR3 sequence is CASRRGAGDTDTQCF. The DNA of the CDR3 is TGTGCCAGCCGACGCGGGGCGGGAGACACAGATACGCAGTGTTTT.

By share, this clonotype counts as medium-sized. The rearrangement joins TRBV5-1 to TRBJ1-3; D remains unclear. This CDR3 has 16 amino acids. Germline V gives CDR1 SGHRS, CDR2 YFSETQ. V dropped 1 base and J dropped 0 bases, with 11 bases sitting between them. CDR3 sequence (DNA): TGCGCCAGCAGCTTGAGGCGGACCCTCTCTGGAAACACCATATATTTT. Translating gives CASSLRRTLSGNTIYF.

In this sample, this clonotype turned up a few times. The V and J genes are TRBV7-9 and TRBJ2-1; D gene uncertain. The V end was cut by 4 bases, the J end by 5 bases, with 12 bases between. This CDR3 is 14 amino acids long. The germline CDR1 and CDR2 sequences are SEHNR and FQNEAQ (reference sequence). CDR3 region: CASSSSRPHNEQFF. CDR3 DNA: TGTGCCAGCAGCTCTAGTCGCCCTCACAATGAGCAGTTCTTC.

This clonotype was observed a few times. CDR3 nucleotides: TGTGCCAGCAGCTTGGCACCGGGCACAGATACGCAGTATTTT. This codes for CASSLAPGTDTQYF. The V call is TRBV7-2, the J call TRBJ2-3; D is unresolved. The V gene's germline CDR1 is SGHTA and CDR2 FQGNSA. V shed 3 bases and J shed 1 base, with 8 bases lying between them. The CDR3 sequence is 14 residues long.

To note about this clonotype: Being one base from a much bigger clone, this may be a read error. This chain links TRBV6-1 with TRBJ2-7; TRBD2 matches at 10 bases. Trimming at V came to 6 bases and at J to 6 bases, leaving 8 bases not matched to a gene. The CDR3 is 14 residues long. The germline CDR1 and CDR2 sequences are MNHNS and SASEGT. The CDR3 protein is CASSRTSGPFEQYF. Here the CDR3 DNA reads TGTGCCAGCAGCAGGACTAGCGGACCATTCGAGCAGTACTTC.